This TCR beta chain was recorded in a study of blood T cell repertoires in COVID-19. Background on the study: Spain, Italy and the United States supplied samples that represented acute and convalescent COVID-19.

The CDR3 sequence is 12 residues long. V lost 5 bases and J lost 7; bases outside the gene matches: 4. Germline V gene data show CDR1 as LNHDA and CDR2 as SQIVND (reference sequence). Researchers sorted participants into cohorts using their self-reported clinical history. The recovered donors of Cohort 3 showed two negative PCRs, clearance, or symptom resolution. Generated by immunoSEQ multiplex PCR, the TCRdb table keeps only in-frame clones and is missing some. Counted here are a few hundred thousand clones, 65% to 85% occurring once; the ten biggest clones make up around 3.5%. The receptor was derived from a man in his fifties who had recovered from COVID-19. Sequencing used PBMCs or T cells enriched from blood (not recorded which). The rearrangement links TRBV19 to TRBJ2-7; 8 nucleotides match TRBD1. The CDR3 loop is CASSRQGQEQYF. CDR3 nucleotides: TGTGCCAGTAGTCGACAGGGGCAAGAGCAGTACTTC.